This TCR beta chain was identified during a study of regulatory T cells in long-lasting Graves disease. Study summary: Treatment with antithyroid drugs for over 5 years, together with positive TSH receptor antibodies, meant persistent Graves' disease.

Notes on the study in general: Persistent disease favored TRBV28, TRBJ1-2 and TRBJ2-5. Sample size, which was small, may have reduced accuracy.

Relative to its sample, this clonotype is medium-sized. Its antigen is unidentified. Germline assignment: CDR1 MNHEY and CDR2 SMNVEV (reference sequence). The V end lost 5 bases, the J end lost 8 bases, and 24 bases lay between the germline ends. This CDR3 region has 16 residues. Documented time point: persistent/refractory GD, antithyroid drugs over 5 years with positive TRAb. PBMCs provided the RNA from which the TCR library was made. Diagnosis followed American Thyroid Association guidelines for Graves' disease. Researchers made TCR beta libraries by using iRepertoire HTBI primers and running Arm-PCR on CDR3 regions. TCRdb itself ran the multiplex PCR reads through MiXCR, one entry per CDR3 protein. This sample has 700,000 or so distinct CDR3 sequences, with about 32% found just once.

Sequences were derived from peripheral blood mononuclear cells (PBMCs), sampled when the disease was refractory, from a patient treated with antithyroid drugs. The sequence was collected from a female donor with Graves disease. The V gene is TRBV27, the J gene TRBJ1-2; tentatively, D is TRBD1 (6 bases). In DNA, the CDR3 is TGTGCCAGCAGTCGGATGAGACTGGGGACATCGGAGGGCTACACCTTC. Its protein product is CASSRMRLGTSEGYTF.